This T cell receptor (beta chain) stems from a study of blood T cell repertoires in COVID-19. In the study overall: PBMCs, B-cell-depleted T cells, or T cells provided the cDNA or gDNA that made up the material.

The CDR3 totals 15 residues. Looked up from germline, CDR1 is SGHAT and CDR2 is FQNNGV. The V segment lost 4 bases and the J segment 5 bases; nucleotides outside the gene matches: 5. Clones were read by immunoSEQ multiplex PCR, and TCRdb kept only the in-frame ones, dropping some. Here the sample spans 270,000 or so clones, roughly 84% being singletons. The sequenced sample was peripheral blood. The receptor comes from a woman under 30 with acute or convalescent COVID-19. V usage is TRBV11-2 and J usage is TRBJ2-1, with 10 bases identical to TRBD1. The CDR3 is CASSSSDRGDNEQFF. For the CDR3, the DNA is TGTGCCAGCAGCTCGTCGGACAGGGGGGACAATGAGCAGTTCTTC.